The T cell receptor (beta chain) under discussion was sequenced for a study of response to subunit inactivated influenza vaccine (dated by TCRdb to 2017 to 2018). Study-level background: Deep quantitative T cell receptor repertoire profiling was used in the study to track responses to a trivalent subunit inactivated influenza vaccine. Overall study outcomes, separate from this receptor: According to the authors, only a limited number of new T cells may be recruited by each seasonal influenza vaccination.

Library method: RT-PCR. Reads for this sample came from an Illumina HiSeq 2500. TCRdb reworked the public reads: Q25 trimming with fastp, MiXCR clone assembly, productive beta chains retained. For every CDR3 protein sequence, its rows merge into one entry that carries the most common genes and DNA. For this sample there are around 320,000 distinct CDR3 sequences; approximately 23% appear just once. The top ten hold 9% to 12% of the sample. As regards this clonotype: What this receptor recognizes is not known. Per-base quality was not reported, and no clone a single base away is much larger than it.

Taken from cysteine to phenylalanine, the CDR3 has 16 residues. This entry keeps only the CDR3 DNA: 48 bases, framed from base 1. Sequences SGHRS (CDR1) and YFSETQ (CDR2) are obtained from the germline V gene. V loses 0 bases at its end and J loses 4 bases; junction bases beyond the gene matches: 6. The TCR originated in a man in his fifties or sixties who received an inactivated influenza vaccine. Donor details come from another sample of the same person, matched by shared clones. The sequencing used PBMCs from blood, collected less than 22 months after vaccination. The V gene is TRBV5-1 and the J gene is TRBJ1-4; 7 bases in the middle match TRBD1. The CDR3 protein: CASSLGQGVGNEKLFF. DNA sequence: TGCGCCAGCAGCTTGGGACAGGGAGTCGGTAATGAAAAACTGTTTTTT.